This is a list of T cell receptor beta chains from one sample in a study of blood T cell repertoires in COVID-19. Produced via immunoSEQ multiplex PCR; TCRdb's table is partial and in-frame only. This sample has roughly 200,000 clones, with about 75% found just once. Source material: peripheral blood. All receptors come from a woman between 50 and 59 years old with active or convalescent COVID-19. Both conserved end residues are part of each CDR3. A D gene is named only where the DNA matches it firmly. Not every row has a clone size; where given, it reads once, few, many or a size class.

D gene	V gene	clone size	CDR3 length	J gene	CDR3 protein	CDR3 DNA
NA	TRBV28	NA	17	TRBJ1-3	CASSLLRRGGSGNTIYF	TGTGCCAGCAGTTTGTTGCGGCGAGGCGGGTCTGGAAACACCATATATTTT
TRBD1	TRBV4-3	NA	16	TRBJ1-3	CASSQDTGGAGNTIYF	TGCGCCAGCAGCCAAGATACAGGGGGGGCTGGAAACACCATATATTTT
NA	TRBV30	NA	11	TRBJ2-7	CAWRGAGDRYF	TGTGCCTGGAGGGGGGCAGGGGATAGGTACTTC
TRBD2	TRBV5-6	NA	15	TRBJ2-5	CASSRGLASQETQYF	TGTGCCAGCAGCCGGGGACTAGCGAGTCAAGAGACCCAGTACTTC
NA	TRBV2	NA	14	TRBJ1-4	CASTLRSANEKLFF	TGTGCCAGCACCTTGAGAAGTGCTAATGAAAAACTGTTTTTT
TRBD1	TRBV7-9	NA	14	TRBJ1-2	CASRPGTVNYGYTF	TGTGCCAGCAGGCCCGGGACAGTTAACTATGGCTACACCTTC
TRBD1	TRBV19	NA	14	TRBJ2-7	CASSSRDSAYEQYF	TGTGCCAGTTCCTCTCGGGACAGCGCCTACGAGCAGTACTTC
NA	TRBV30	NA	11	TRBJ1-1	CAWSRRGEAFF	TGTGCCTGGAGTCGCCGGGGGGAAGCTTTCTTT
NA	TRBV21-1	NA	17	TRBJ2-7	CASSKRGGTSGNYEQYF	TGTGCCAGCAGCAAACGAGGCGGGACTAGCGGAAACTACGAGCAGTACTTC
NA	TRBV7-9	NA	13	TRBJ2-1	CASSSGGGEEQFF	TGTGCCAGCAGCTCAGGAGGGGGGGAAGAGCAGTTCTTC
TRBD2	TRBV4-2	few	18	TRBJ2-3	CASSQDRVTSGTTDTQYF	TGTGCCAGCAGCCAAGATAGGGTGACTAGCGGGACGACAGATACGCAGTATTTT
TRBD1	TRBV28	few	13	TRBJ2-7	CASSLRGHYEQYF	TGTGCCAGCAGCCTTAGGGGGCACTACGAGCAGTACTTC
NA	TRBV4-3	NA	14	TRBJ2-1	CASSLGLGYNEQFF	TGCGCCAGCAGCCTTGGACTTGGCTACAATGAGCAGTTCTTC
TRBD1	TRBV15	NA	18	TRBJ1-2	CATSATPGTGGQDYGYTF	TGTGCCACCAGCGCCACGCCCGGGACAGGGGGCCAGGACTATGGCTACACCTTC
NA	TRBV7-9	NA	15	TRBJ2-1	CASSFGQGGSNEQFF	TGTGCCAGCAGCTTTGGACAGGGCGGGAGTAATGAGCAGTTCTTC
NA	TRBV4-3	NA	16	TRBJ1-1	CASSQVYGLLNTEAFF	TGCGCCAGCAGCCAAGTTTATGGGCTCTTGAACACTGAAGCTTTCTTT
NA	TRBV6-5	NA	14	TRBJ2-1	CASSLQGSYNEQFF	TGTGCCAGCAGTCTACAGGGCTCCTACAATGAGCAGTTCTTC
TRBD1	TRBV18	NA	19	TRBJ2-6	CASSPAGQGSLSGANVLTF	TGTGCCAGCTCACCCGCGGGACAGGGGTCATTATCTGGGGCCAACGTCCTGACTTTC
TRBD1	TRBV6-2/TRBV6-3	once	14	TRBJ2-5	CASSYSPGGETQYF	TGTGCCAGCAGTTACTCCCCAGGGGGAGAGACCCAGTACTTC
NA	TRBV4-2	NA	14	TRBJ1-2	CASSHLTESYGYTF	TGTGCCAGCAGCCACTTGACAGAAAGCTATGGCTACACCTTC
NA	TRBV30	NA	14	TRBJ1-1	CAWRDTGLNTEAFF	TGTGCCTGGAGAGACACAGGGCTGAACACTGAAGCTTTCTTT
NA	TRBV2	few	11	TRBJ1-2	CASGRDYGYTF	TGTGCCAGCGGTCGGGACTATGGCTACACCTTC
TRBD2	TRBV7-9	NA	18	TRBJ2-3	CASSFSQTSGSGADTQYF	TGTGCCAGCAGCTTTTCCCAGACTAGCGGGAGTGGGGCAGATACGCAGTATTTT
NA	TRBV18	NA	15	TRBJ2-2	CASSPGQLLTGELFF	TGTGCCAGCTCACCCGGACAGTTACTCACCGGGGAGCTGTTTTTT
NA	TRBV6-4	NA	13	TRBJ1-1	CASSSREGDEAFF	TGTGCCAGCAGCTCGCGGGAGGGGGACGAAGCTTTCTTT
TRBD1	TRBV4-3	NA	17	TRBJ1-2	CASSQDRGTGAAYGYTF	TGCGCCAGCAGCCAAGATCGAGGAACAGGGGCGGCCTATGGCTACACCTTC
TRBD1	TRBV5-1	NA	15	TRBJ1-4	CASSLAGTANEKLFF	TGCGCCAGCAGCTTGGCCGGGACAGCTAATGAAAAACTGTTTTTT
TRBD2	TRBV4-3	NA	17	TRBJ2-1	CASSQDRRLAGYNEQFF	TGCGCCAGCAGCCAAGATCGAAGACTAGCGGGATACAATGAGCAGTTCTTC
NA	TRBV7-8	NA	14	TRBJ2-7	CASSLRRLTYEQYF	TGTGCCAGCAGCTTACGCAGATTGACCTACGAGCAGTACTTC
NA	TRBV5-6	NA	16	TRBJ1-2	CASSLYRREPNYGYTF	TGTGCCAGCAGCTTGTACAGGAGAGAGCCTAACTATGGCTACACCTTC
NA	TRBV7-3	NA	13	TRBJ1-1	CASSLEGLGEAFF	TGTGCCAGCAGCTTGGAGGGTTTGGGTGAAGCTTTCTTT
NA	TRBV12-3/TRBV12-4	NA	12	TRBJ1-4	CASTTGNEKLFF	TGTGCCAGCACCACAGGGAATGAAAAACTGTTTTTT
NA	TRBV18	NA	14	TRBJ1-2	CASSPRGGDYGYTF	TGTGCCAGCTCACCACGGGGAGGGGACTATGGCTACACCTTC
TRBD1	TRBV7-9	NA	13	TRBJ2-7	CASSFLQGHEQYF	TGTGCCAGCAGCTTCTTACAGGGGCACGAGCAGTACTTC
TRBD2	TRBV28	NA	15	TRBJ2-3	CASSSSGRMTDTQYF	TGTGCCAGCAGTTCTAGCGGGAGGATGACAGATACGCAGTATTTT
NA	TRBV9	few	13	TRBJ2-2	CASSVRTTGELFF	TGTGCCAGCAGCGTACGGACTACCGGGGAGCTGTTTTTT
TRBD2	TRBV4-2	NA	16	TRBJ2-5	CASSQEGRGAGETQYF	TGTGCCAGCAGCCAAGAGGGGCGGGGGGCCGGAGAGACCCAGTACTTC
NA	TRBV25-1	many	14	TRBJ1-6	CASTFSSYNSPLHF	TGTGCCAGCACCTTCAGCTCCTATAATTCACCCCTCCACTTT
TRBD2	TRBV3-1/TRBV3-2	NA	16	TRBJ2-1	CASSQGNSGRRNEQFF	TGTGCCAGCAGCCAAGGAAATAGCGGGAGGAGGAATGAGCAGTTCTTC
NA	TRBV6-1	NA	14	TRBJ2-3	CASSESGRGNTQYF	TGTGCCAGCAGTGAATCTGGCAGGGGTAATACGCAGTATTTT
TRBD2	TRBV25-1	NA	17	TRBJ2-3	CASRARLAGESADTQYF	TGTGCCAGCAGGGCCAGACTAGCGGGGGAGTCGGCAGATACGCAGTATTTT
TRBD1	TRBV6-2/TRBV6-3	NA	18	TRBJ2-7	CASSDAPWRGTGVHEQYF	TGTGCCAGCAGTGACGCGCCTTGGAGGGGGACAGGGGTCCACGAGCAGTACTTC
TRBD2	TRBV11-2	medium-sized	19	TRBJ2-6	CASSPPGLAGVAGANVLTF	TGTGCCAGCAGCCCGCCGGGACTAGCGGGAGTGGCTGGGGCCAACGTCCTGACTTTC
NA	TRBV10-3	NA	15	TRBJ1-2	CAISAGTLGNYGYTF	TGTGCCATCAGTGCCGGGACTCTAGGAAACTATGGCTACACCTTC
TRBD2	TRBV5-1	few	15	TRBJ2-7	CASSLEGGRAYEQYF	TGCGCCAGCAGCTTGGAAGGCGGGAGGGCCTACGAGCAGTACTTC
NA	TRBV5-1	NA	16	TRBJ1-2	CASSSGGGGLSEGYTF	TGCGCCAGCAGCTCCGGCGGGGGGGGCCTGTCGGAGGGCTACACCTTC
TRBD1	TRBV7-8	NA	15	TRBJ2-1	CASTSTGVWENEQFF	TGTGCCAGCACCTCCACAGGGGTATGGGAGAATGAGCAGTTCTTC
NA	TRBV7-2	NA	16	TRBJ1-4	CASSDRGGGTREKLFF	TGTGCCAGCAGCGATCGCGGGGGGGGCACACGTGAAAAACTGTTTTTT
NA	TRBV18	NA	17	TRBJ1-3	CASSLQAGGAAGNTIYF	TGTGCCAGCTCACTACAAGCGGGCGGCGCGGCTGGAAACACCATATATTTT
NA	TRBV7-2	NA	16	TRBJ2-1	CASSPLRTADSNEQFF	TGTGCCAGCAGCCCTCTCCGGACGGCGGACTCCAATGAGCAGTTCTTC